There are a few counts of the clone carrying this T cell receptor beta chain. The data stem from a study of regulatory T cells in long-lasting Graves disease. Time point given: persistent/refractory GD, antithyroid drugs over 5 years with positive TRAb. The TCR library was prepared using RNA isolated from PBMCs. Diagnoses of Graves' disease were made by American Thyroid Association guidelines. Construction of the TCR beta libraries employed iRepertoire HTBI primers in conjunction with Arm-PCR of CDR3 regions. Using its own MiXCR run on the multiplex PCR reads, TCRdb lists one record per CDR3 protein. Of some 450,000 distinct CDR3 sequences in the sample, 20% to 25% were seen once. In germline, CDR1 is SGDLS, CDR2 YYNGEE. The V gene lost 4 bases and the J gene lost 1 base, with 9 bases spanning the gap. This CDR3 is 13 amino acids long.

The chain is built from TRBV9 and TRBJ2-7; D is ambiguous. The sample was peripheral blood mononuclear cells (PBMCs), taken when the disease was refractory, from a patient treated with antithyroid drugs. The source of this sequence is a female donor with Graves disease. This CDR3 is CASSPEESYEQYF. The DNA for the CDR3 is TGTGCCAGCAGCCCCGAGGAGTCCTACGAGCAGTACTTC.